Detailed here is one T cell receptor beta chain. Trimming took 3 bases from V and 0 from J, leaving 0 bases between them. Germline assignment: CDR1 SGHVS and CDR2 FQNEAQ. The CDR3 is made up of 12 amino acids. Clones were read by immunoSEQ multiplex PCR, and TCRdb kept only the in-frame ones, dropping some. Seen here are approximately 97,000 clones, about 90% observed once, and the top ten hold less than 15%. The data stem from a study of control samples from healthy donors and cancer patients. The chain has TRBV7-8 and TRBJ1-3; D remains ambiguous. Sequencing was done on a sample of blood. The TCR was taken from a man aged 25 to 40 in good health. The CDR3: CASSFSGNTIYF. As DNA, the CDR3 is TGTGCCAGCAGCTTCTCTGGAAACACCATATATTTT.